This T cell receptor (beta chain) is from a study of breast tumors, draining lymph nodes, adjacent tissues. The study, taken as a whole, reports: Data fit most tumor T cells coming from lymph node, expanding in tumor.

From the multiplex PCR reads, TCRdb called clonotypes with MiXCR, one entry per CDR3 protein. The data contain approximately 52,000 distinct CDR3 sequences, roughly 39% of them singletons. This CDR3 has 14 amino acids. Germline V gives CDR1 DFQATT, CDR2 SNEGSKA (reference sequence). Trimming cost V 1 base and J 4 bases, with 14 bases left between them. This clonotype was picked up one time. Its antigen is as yet unknown. The clonotype comes from a female donor with breast cancer. Some clones in this sample may be carry-over from other donors' samples. What was sequenced was breast tumor tissue. This chain joins TRBV20-1 and TRBJ2-7, with D perhaps TRBD2 (7 bases). DNA of the CDR3: TGCAGTGCTAGAGGCGGGAGAGGGACATACGAGCAGTACTTC. This codes for CSARGGRGTYEQYF.